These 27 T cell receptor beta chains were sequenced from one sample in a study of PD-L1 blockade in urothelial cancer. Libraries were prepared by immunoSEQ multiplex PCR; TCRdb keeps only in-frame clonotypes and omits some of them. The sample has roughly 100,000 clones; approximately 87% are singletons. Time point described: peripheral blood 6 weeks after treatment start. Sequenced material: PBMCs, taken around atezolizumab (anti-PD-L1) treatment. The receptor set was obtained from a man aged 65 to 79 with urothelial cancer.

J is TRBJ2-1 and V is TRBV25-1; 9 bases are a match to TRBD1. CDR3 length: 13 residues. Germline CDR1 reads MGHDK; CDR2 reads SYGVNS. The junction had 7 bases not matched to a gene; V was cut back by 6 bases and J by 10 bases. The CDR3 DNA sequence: TGTGCCAGCAGAGAACAGGGGGCGGGGGAGCAGTTCTTC. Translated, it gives CASREQGAGEQFF.

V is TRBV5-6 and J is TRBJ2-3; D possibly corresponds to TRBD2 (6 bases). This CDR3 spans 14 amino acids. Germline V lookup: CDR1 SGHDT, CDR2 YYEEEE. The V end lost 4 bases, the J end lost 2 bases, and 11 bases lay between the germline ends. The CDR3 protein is CASSLSGNTDTQYF. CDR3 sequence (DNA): TGTGCCAGCAGCCTTAGCGGAAACACAGATACGCAGTATTTT.

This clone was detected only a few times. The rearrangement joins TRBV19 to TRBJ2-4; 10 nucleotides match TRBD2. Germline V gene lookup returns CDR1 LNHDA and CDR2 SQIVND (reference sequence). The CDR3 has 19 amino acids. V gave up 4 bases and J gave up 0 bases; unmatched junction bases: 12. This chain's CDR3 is CASSTLAGGQSRAKNIQYF. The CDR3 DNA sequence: TGTGCCAGTAGTACCTTAGCGGGGGGCCAGAGCCGAGCCAAAAACATTCAGTACTTC.

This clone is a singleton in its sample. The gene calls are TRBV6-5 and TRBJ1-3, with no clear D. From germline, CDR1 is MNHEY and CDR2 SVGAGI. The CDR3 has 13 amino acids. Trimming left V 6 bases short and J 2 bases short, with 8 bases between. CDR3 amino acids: CASRSFTGNTIYF. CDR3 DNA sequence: TGTGCCAGCAGGTCCTTTACTGGAAACACCATATATTTT.

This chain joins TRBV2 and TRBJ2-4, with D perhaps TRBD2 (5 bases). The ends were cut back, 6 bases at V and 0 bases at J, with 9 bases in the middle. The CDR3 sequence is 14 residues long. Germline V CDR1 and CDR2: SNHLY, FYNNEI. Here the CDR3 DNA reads TGTGCCAGCAGCCCTGGACTAGCCAAAAACATTCAGTACTTC. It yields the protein CASSPGLAKNIQYF.

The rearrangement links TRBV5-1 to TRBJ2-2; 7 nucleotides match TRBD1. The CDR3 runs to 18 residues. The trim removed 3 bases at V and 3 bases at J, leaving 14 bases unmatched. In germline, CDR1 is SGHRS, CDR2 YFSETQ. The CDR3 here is CASSSLYEGGSYTGELFF. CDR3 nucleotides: TGCGCCAGCAGCTCACTCTATGAAGGGGGCTCATACACCGGGGAGCTGTTTTTT.

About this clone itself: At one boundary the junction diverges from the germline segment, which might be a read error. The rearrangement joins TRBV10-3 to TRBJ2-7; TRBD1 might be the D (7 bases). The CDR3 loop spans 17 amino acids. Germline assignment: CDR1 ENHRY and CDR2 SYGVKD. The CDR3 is CAIRESQGTSSPYEQYF. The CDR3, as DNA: TGTGCCATCAGGGAGTCACAGGGGACTTCGTCTCCATACGAGCAGTACTTC.

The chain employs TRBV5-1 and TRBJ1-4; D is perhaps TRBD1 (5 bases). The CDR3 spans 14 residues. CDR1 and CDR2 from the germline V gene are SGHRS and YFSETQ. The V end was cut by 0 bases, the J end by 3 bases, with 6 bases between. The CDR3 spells CASSLGQSNEKLFF. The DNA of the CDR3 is TGCGCCAGCAGCTTGGGACAGTCTAATGAAAAACTGTTTTTT.

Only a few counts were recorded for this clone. CDR3 nucleotides: TGCGCCAGCAGCCAAGATATGACAGGGGTCCCCTATGGCTACACCTTC. Translation: CASSQDMTGVPYGYTF. The chain joins TRBV4-1 to TRBJ1-2; 8 bases are shared with TRBD1. V dropped 0 bases and J dropped 4; count of bases not matched to a gene: 7. The CDR3 loop spans 16 amino acids. Germline CDR1 reads MGHRA; CDR2 reads YSYEKL.

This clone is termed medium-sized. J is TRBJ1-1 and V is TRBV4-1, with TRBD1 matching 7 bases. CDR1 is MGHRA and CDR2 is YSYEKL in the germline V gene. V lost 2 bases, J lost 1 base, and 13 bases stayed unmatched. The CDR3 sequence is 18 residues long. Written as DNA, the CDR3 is TGCGCCAGCAGCCAACCTAGCAGAGGGGGCCCCCCGAACACTGAAGCTTTCTTT. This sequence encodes CASSQPSRGGPPNTEAFF.

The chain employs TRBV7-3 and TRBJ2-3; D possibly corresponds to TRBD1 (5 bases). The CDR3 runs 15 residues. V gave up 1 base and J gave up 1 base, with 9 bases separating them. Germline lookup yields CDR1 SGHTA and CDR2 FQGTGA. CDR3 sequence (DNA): TGTGCCAGCAGCTTAAGCAGGGATGGCACAGATACGCAGTATTTT. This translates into CASSLSRDGTDTQYF. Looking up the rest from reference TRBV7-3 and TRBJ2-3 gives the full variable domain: GAGVSQTPSNKVTEKGKYVELRCDPISGHTALYWYRQSLGQGPEFLIYFQGTGAADDSGLPNDRFFAVRPEGSVSTLKIQRTERGDSAVYLCASSLSRDGTDTQYFGPGTRLTVL.

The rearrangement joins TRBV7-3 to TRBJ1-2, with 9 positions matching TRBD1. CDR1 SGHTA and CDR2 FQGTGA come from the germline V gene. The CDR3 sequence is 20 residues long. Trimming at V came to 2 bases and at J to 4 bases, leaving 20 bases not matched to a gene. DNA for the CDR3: TGTGCCAGCAGCTTATTATCCGCCCGGGACAGGGCCCCAGACTTCTATGGCTACACCTTC. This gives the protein CASSLLSARDRAPDFYGYTF.

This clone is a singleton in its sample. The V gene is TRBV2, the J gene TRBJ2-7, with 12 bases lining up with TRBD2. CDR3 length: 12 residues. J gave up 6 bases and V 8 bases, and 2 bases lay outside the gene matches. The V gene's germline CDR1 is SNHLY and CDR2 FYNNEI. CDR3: CASSLAGGEQYF. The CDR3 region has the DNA TGTGCCAGCTCACTAGCGGGAGGCGAGCAGTACTTC.

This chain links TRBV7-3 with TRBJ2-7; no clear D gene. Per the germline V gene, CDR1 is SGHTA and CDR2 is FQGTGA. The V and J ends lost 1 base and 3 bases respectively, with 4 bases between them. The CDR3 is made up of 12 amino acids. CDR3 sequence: CASSLSNYEQYF. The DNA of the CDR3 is TGTGCCAGCAGCTTAAGTAACTACGAGCAGTACTTC.

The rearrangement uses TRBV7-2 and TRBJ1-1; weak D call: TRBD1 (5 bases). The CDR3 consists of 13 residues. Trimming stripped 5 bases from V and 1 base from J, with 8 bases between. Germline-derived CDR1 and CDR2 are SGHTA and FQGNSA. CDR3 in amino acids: CASSVDTNTEAFF. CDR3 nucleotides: TGTGCCAGCAGCGTGGACACGAACACTGAAGCTTTCTTT. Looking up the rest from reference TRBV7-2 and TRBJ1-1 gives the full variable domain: GAGVSQSPSNKVTEKGKDVELRCDPISGHTALYWYRQSLGQGLEFLIYFQGNSAPDKSGLPSDRFSAERTGGSVSTLTIQRTQQEDSAVYLCASSVDTNTEAFFGQGTRLTVV.

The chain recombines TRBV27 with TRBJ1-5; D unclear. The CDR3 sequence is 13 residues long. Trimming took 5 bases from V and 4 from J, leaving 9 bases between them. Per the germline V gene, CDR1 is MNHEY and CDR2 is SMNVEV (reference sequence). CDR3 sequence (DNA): TGTGCCAGCAGTCCCTACCCTAATCAGCCCCAGCATTTT. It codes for CASSPYPNQPQHF.

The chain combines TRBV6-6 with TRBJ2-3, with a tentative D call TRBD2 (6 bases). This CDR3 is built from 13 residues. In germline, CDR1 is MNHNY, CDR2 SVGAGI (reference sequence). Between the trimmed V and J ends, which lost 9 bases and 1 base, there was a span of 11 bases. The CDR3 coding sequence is TGTGCCAGTGGGGGGAGCGGCACAGATACGCAGTATTTT. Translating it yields CASGGSGTDTQYF.

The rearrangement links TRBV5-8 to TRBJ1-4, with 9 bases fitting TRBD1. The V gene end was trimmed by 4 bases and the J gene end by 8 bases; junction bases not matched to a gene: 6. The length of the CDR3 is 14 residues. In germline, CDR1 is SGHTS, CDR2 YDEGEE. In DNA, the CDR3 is TGTGCCAGCAGCACCTACAGGGGGCACGAAAAACTGTTTTTT. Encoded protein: CASSTYRGHEKLFF.

This chain's CDR3 is CASSITGGASGNTIYF. The CDR3 nucleotides are TGTGCCAGTAGTATTACAGGGGGTGCCTCTGGAAACACCATATATTTT. This sequence joins TRBV19 and TRBJ1-3; 8 bases fit TRBD1. Germline CDR1 reads LNHDA; CDR2 reads SQIVND (reference sequence). The CDR3 sequence is 16 residues long. With 3 bases clipped from V and 0 bases from J, the junction kept 4 bases outside the gene matches.

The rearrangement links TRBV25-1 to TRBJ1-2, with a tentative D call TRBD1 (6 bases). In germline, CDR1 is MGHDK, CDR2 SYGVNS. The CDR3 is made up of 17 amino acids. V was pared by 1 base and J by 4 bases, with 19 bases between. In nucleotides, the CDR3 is TGTGCCAGCAGTGAATTGGGGGGGGCAGGAAACATCTATGGCTACACCTTC. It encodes CASSELGGAGNIYGYTF.

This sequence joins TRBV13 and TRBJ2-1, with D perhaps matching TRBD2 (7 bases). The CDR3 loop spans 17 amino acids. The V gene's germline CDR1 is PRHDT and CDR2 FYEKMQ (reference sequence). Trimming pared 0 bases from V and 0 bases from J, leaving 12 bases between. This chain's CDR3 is CASSLGGGRASYNEQFF. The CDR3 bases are TGTGCCAGCAGCTTAGGGGGGGGGCGGGCCTCCTACAATGAGCAGTTCTTC.

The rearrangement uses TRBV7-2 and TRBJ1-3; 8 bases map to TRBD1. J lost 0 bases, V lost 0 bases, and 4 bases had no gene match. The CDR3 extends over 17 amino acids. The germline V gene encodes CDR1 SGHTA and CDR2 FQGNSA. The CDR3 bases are TGTGCCAGCAGCTTAGCAACAGGGGGAGACTCTGGAAACACCATATATTTT. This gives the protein CASSLATGGDSGNTIYF.

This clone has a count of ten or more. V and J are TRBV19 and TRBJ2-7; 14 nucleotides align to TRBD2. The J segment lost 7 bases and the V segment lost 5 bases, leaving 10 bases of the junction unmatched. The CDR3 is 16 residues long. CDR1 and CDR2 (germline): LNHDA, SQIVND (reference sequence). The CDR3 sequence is CASSPWTSGRKGEQYF. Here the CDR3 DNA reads TGTGCCAGTAGTCCGTGGACTAGCGGGAGGAAAGGTGAGCAGTACTTC.

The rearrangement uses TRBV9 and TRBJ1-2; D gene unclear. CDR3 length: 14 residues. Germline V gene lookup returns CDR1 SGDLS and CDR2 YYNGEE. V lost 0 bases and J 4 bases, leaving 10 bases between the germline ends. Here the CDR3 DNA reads TGTGCCAGCAGCGTAGCGGGGTCTAGCTATGGCTACACCTTC. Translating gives CASSVAGSSYGYTF. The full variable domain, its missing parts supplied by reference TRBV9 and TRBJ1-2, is DSGVTQTPKHLITATGQRVTLRCSPRSGDLSVYWYQQSLDQGLQFLIQYYNGEERAKGNILERFSAQQFPDLHSELNLSSLELGDSALYFCASSVAGSSYGYTFGSGTRLTVV.

The CDR3 DNA follows: TGTGCCAGCAGCCCACGTCTGAGCGGGAGGGAGGAGACCCAGTACTTC. Translation: CASSPRLSGREETQYF. This chain uses TRBV7-2 with TRBJ2-5; TRBD2 agrees at 10 bases. Germline V gene data show CDR1 as SGHTA and CDR2 as FQGNSA. V shed 5 bases, J shed 5 bases, and the junction held 11 bases outside the gene matches. The CDR3 consists of 16 residues.

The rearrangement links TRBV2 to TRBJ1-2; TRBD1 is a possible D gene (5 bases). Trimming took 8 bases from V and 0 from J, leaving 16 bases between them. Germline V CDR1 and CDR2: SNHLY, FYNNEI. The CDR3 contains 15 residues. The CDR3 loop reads CASGGRGQANYGYTF. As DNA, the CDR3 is TGTGCCAGCGGAGGGAGGGGCCAAGCTAACTATGGCTACACCTTC.

The DNA of the CDR3 is TGTGCCAGCAGCTTCTCGGCCGGGACAGTGGTTCTAGCCAAAAACATTCAGTACTTC. Its translation: CASSFSAGTVVLAKNIQYF. This rearrangement joins TRBV7-2 to TRBJ2-4, with TRBD1 identical over 7 bases. The germline CDR1 and CDR2 sequences are SGHTA and FQGNSA. Trimming removed 3 bases from V and 0 bases from J; junction bases left unmatched: 14. There are 19 residues in the CDR3.